What follows are 20 T cell receptor beta chains derived from one specimen sequenced in a study of T-cell reconstitution after alpha-beta-depleted transplantation in children. Researchers prepared the TCRbeta library using unique molecular identifiers, the study reports. Via MiXCR, TCRdb re-called the PCR reads, giving one row per CDR3 protein. The sample includes about 460,000 distinct CDR3 sequences, about an eighth of them seen just once. The sequencing here drew on PBMCs, mostly from graft donor cells, taken 180 days after TCRalphabeta/CD19-depleted stem cell transplant. The receptors originated from a female patient under 10 years old who had a stem cell transplant for aplastic anemia, so the T cells may come from the graft donor.

In its sample, this clonotype was seen a few times. The V and J genes are TRBV7-9 and TRBJ2-2; D uncertain. The V end lost 7 bases, the J end lost 6 bases, and 15 bases lay between the germline ends. The CDR3 is 14 residues long. CDR1 and CDR2 from the germline V gene are SEHNR and FQNEAQ (reference sequence). CDR3 region: CASIPPPPPGELFF. CDR3 sequence (DNA): TGTGCCAGCATCCCCCCCCCACCACCCGGGGAGCTGTTTTTT. The full variable domain, its missing parts supplied by reference TRBV7-9 and TRBJ2-2, is DTGVSQNPRHKITKRGQNVTFRCDPISEHNRLYWYRQTLGQGPEFLTYFQNEAQLEKSRLLSDRFSAERPKGSFSTLEIQRTEQGDSAMYLCASIPPPPPGELFFGEGSRLTVL.

J is TRBJ2-1 and V is TRBV12-3 or TRBV12-4; 12 bases match TRBD2. The CDR3 has 14 residues. J lost 8 bases, V lost 6 bases, and 5 bases had no gene match. The CDR3 loop reads CASRTSGSIYEQFF. CDR3 bases: TGTGCCAGCAGGACTAGCGGGAGTATCTATGAGCAGTTCTTC.

The table lists this clonotype with many counts. The chain employs TRBV25-1 and TRBJ2-1; 8 nucleotides line up with TRBD2. Germline V lookup: CDR1 MGHDK, CDR2 SYGVNS. The CDR3 runs 15 residues. The junction had 4 bases not matched to a gene; V was cut back by 2 bases and J by 4 bases. CDR3: CASSEPAGVYNEQFF. The CDR3 DNA follows: TGTGCCAGCAGTGAACCAGCGGGAGTTTACAATGAGCAGTTCTTC.

The chain uses TRBV7-3 and TRBJ1-5; possibly TRBD1 for D (5 bases). The CDR3 spans 19 residues. From germline, CDR1 is SGHTA and CDR2 FQGTGA. The V and J ends lost 1 base and 0 bases respectively, with 19 bases between them. The CDR3 DNA is TGTGCCAGCAGCTTAAGGTTATCTGAGGGCAGGGCTAGCAATCAGCCCCAGCATTTT. Its translation is CASSLRLSEGRASNQPQHF.

This clonotype was recorded many times. The chain couples TRBV5-1 to TRBJ2-3; no definite D call. The CDR3 has 14 amino acids. Trimming shortened V by 1 base and J by 3 bases, and 9 bases separated the two germline ends. The germline V gene encodes CDR1 SGHRS and CDR2 YFSETQ. In nucleotides, the CDR3 is TGCGCCAGCAGCTTGACAAGAGAAACAGATACGCAGTATTTT. Translated: CASSLTRETDTQYF.

The gene calls are TRBV9 and TRBJ2-3; D is undetermined. From germline, CDR1 is SGDLS and CDR2 YYNGEE. The germline V and J ends were trimmed by 3 bases and 0 bases, with 14 bases remaining between them. The CDR3 covers 16 residues. In DNA form, the CDR3 reads TGTGCCAGCAGCGGACCCCCCGCGGAAAGCACAGATACGCAGTATTTT. Protein sequence: CASSGPPAESTDTQYF. Supplemented by reference TRBV9 and TRBJ2-3, the full variable domain reads DSGVTQTPKHLITATGQRVTLRCSPRSGDLSVYWYQQSLDQGLQFLIQYYNGEERAKGNILERFSAQQFPDLHSELNLSSLELGDSALYFCASSGPPAESTDTQYFGPGTRLTVL.

This clonotype was counted a few times. The chain uses TRBV20-1 and TRBJ2-3, with unresolved D. This CDR3 has 11 residues. V lost 1 base, J lost 5 bases, and 4 bases lay in between. CDR1 and CDR2 (germline): DFQATT, SNEGSKA (reference sequence). The CDR3 nucleotides read TGCAGTGCTAGAGCGGTAGATACGCAGTATTTT. Translating it yields CSARAVDTQYF.

The chain joins TRBV3-1 to TRBJ1-2; D unresolved. The CDR3 covers 12 residues. CDR1 is LGHDT, CDR2 YNNKEL, per germline (reference sequence). Trimming left V 1 base short and J 6 bases short, with 6 bases between. Written as DNA, the CDR3 is TGTGCCAGCAGCCAAGTGGGAGATGGCTACACCTTC. Protein product: CASSQVGDGYTF.

This clonotype came up a few times. The V call is TRBV6-2 or TRBV6-3, the J call TRBJ2-3; possibly TRBD2 for D (7 bases). From germline, CDR1 is MNHEY and CDR2 SVGEGT. Trimming shortened V by 7 bases and J by 0 bases, and 17 bases separated the two germline ends. The CDR3 extends over 16 amino acids. The CDR3 spells CASTPPRGASTDTQYF. CDR3 bases: TGTGCCAGCACCCCTCCCCGGGGGGCTAGCACAGATACGCAGTATTTT.

This clonotype was detected a few times. This sequence joins TRBV27 and TRBJ2-7; D ambiguous. Germline loops: CDR1 MNHEY, CDR2 SMNVEV (reference sequence). Trimming removed 5 bases at V and 3 bases at J, with 14 bases between. The CDR3 consists of 14 residues. The CDR3: CASSPRHSYYEQYV. DNA of the CDR3: TGTGCCAGCAGTCCTAGACACTCATACTACGAGCAGTACGTC.

The sample holds many counts of this clonotype. V gene TRBV20-1 combines with J gene TRBJ1-5; no clear D. Trimming stripped 2 bases from V and 3 bases from J, with 5 bases between. The CDR3 is 12 residues long. The germline V gene has CDR1 DFQATT and CDR2 SNEGSKA (reference sequence). The DNA for the CDR3 is TGCAGTGCTAGACAGAACAATCAGCCCCAGCATTTT. It yields the protein CSARQNNQPQHF.

A few counts support this clonotype. This chain links TRBV9 with TRBJ1-6; a possible D gene is TRBD1 (6 bases). The CDR3 is 17 residues long. V dropped 4 bases and J dropped 0 bases, with 14 bases sitting between them. Germline V gene sequence: CDR1 SGDLS, CDR2 YYNGEE. CDR3 amino acids: CASSPKGDSSYNSPLHF. CDR3 in DNA: TGTGCCAGCAGCCCCAAGGGGGATAGCTCCTATAATTCACCCCTCCACTTT.

This CDR3 reads CSRDRVNTGELFF. The DNA of the CDR3 is TGCAGCCGGGACAGGGTGAACACCGGGGAGCTGTTTTTT. The chain has TRBV20-1 and TRBJ2-2; 9 bases agree with TRBD1. Germline V gene data show CDR1 as DFQATT and CDR2 as SNEGSKA (reference sequence). This CDR3 region has 13 residues.

This clonotype was counted a few times. This sequence joins TRBV9 and TRBJ2-2; no clear D gene. The length of the CDR3 is 15 residues. CDR1 and CDR2 (germline): SGDLS, YYNGEE. Trimming took 4 bases from V and 0 from J, leaving 10 bases between them. CDR3 coding DNA: TGTGCCAGCAGCCCCGACGGAGCGAACACCGGGGAGCTGTTTTTT. Translation: CASSPDGANTGELFF. Together with reference TRBV9 and TRBJ2-2, the CDR3 gives the full variable domain: DSGVTQTPKHLITATGQRVTLRCSPRSGDLSVYWYQQSLDQGLQFLIQYYNGEERAKGNILERFSAQQFPDLHSELNLSSLELGDSALYFCASSPDGANTGELFFGEGSRLTVL.

The chain has TRBV27 and TRBJ2-1, with TRBD2 matching 7 bases. Per the germline V gene, CDR1 is MNHEY and CDR2 is SMNVEV (reference sequence). This CDR3 region has 17 residues. The J segment lost 12 bases and the V segment lost 5 bases, leaving 22 bases of the junction unmatched. CDR3 residues: CASSPILAASGPGGQFF. The CDR3 nucleotides are TGTGCCAGCAGTCCGATTTTAGCGGCTAGCGGTCCCGGGGGGCAGTTCTTC.

Only a few counts were recorded for this clonotype. The chain couples TRBV24-1 to TRBJ2-1; 9 bases are shared with TRBD2. J was trimmed by 4 bases and V by 3 bases; bases with no gene match: 6. The germline CDR1 and CDR2 sequences are KGHDR and SFDVKD. The CDR3 contains 16 residues. The CDR3 bases are TGTGCCACCAGTGATGCGCGGGAGGGCCAGTACAATGAGCAGTTCTTC. It codes for CATSDAREGQYNEQFF.

This clonotype was counted ten times or more. As DNA, the CDR3 is TGTGCCATCAGTGAGTCGCTAGCGGGATCCTACGAGCAGTACTTC. This encodes CAISESLAGSYEQYF. This chain uses TRBV10-3 with TRBJ2-7; 9 positions match TRBD2. Germline assignment: CDR1 ENHRY and CDR2 SYGVKD. The CDR3 extends over 15 amino acids. J gave up 1 base and V 0 bases, and 1 base lay outside the gene matches.

There are many counts of this clonotype. The CDR3 DNA reads as TGCAGTGCCCCAATGTCTCTAGCGGAGACCTACAATGAGCAGTTCTTC. Its translation: CSAPMSLAETYNEQFF. The chain employs TRBV20-1 and TRBJ2-1, with TRBD2 matching over 7 bases. CDR1 and CDR2 (germline): DFQATT, SNEGSKA (reference sequence). V lost 6 bases to trimming and J lost 2 bases; unmatched junction nucleotides: 13. This CDR3 comprises 16 residues.

This clonotype has only a few counts. The CDR3 region is CASSLKRQVEYYGYTF. The CDR3 DNA follows: TGTGCCAGCAGCTTGAAAAGACAGGTCGAATACTATGGCTACACCTTC. The J gene is TRBJ1-2, the V gene TRBV5-5; possibly TRBD1 for D (6 bases). Germline CDR1 and CDR2: SGHKS and YYEKEE (reference sequence). CDR3 length: 16 amino acids. Trimming pared 1 base from V and 3 bases from J, leaving 16 bases between.

This clonotype appeared a few times. This rearrangement joins TRBV9 to TRBJ2-2; D might be TRBD1 (6 bases). Germline CDR1 reads SGDLS; CDR2 reads YYNGEE. CDR3 size: 15 residues. The V end lost 4 bases, the J end lost 1 base, and 11 bases lay between the germline ends. The DNA of the CDR3 is TGTGCCAGCAGCCGGGGACAAAAGAACACCGGGGAGCTGTTTTTT. Translation gives CASSRGQKNTGELFF.